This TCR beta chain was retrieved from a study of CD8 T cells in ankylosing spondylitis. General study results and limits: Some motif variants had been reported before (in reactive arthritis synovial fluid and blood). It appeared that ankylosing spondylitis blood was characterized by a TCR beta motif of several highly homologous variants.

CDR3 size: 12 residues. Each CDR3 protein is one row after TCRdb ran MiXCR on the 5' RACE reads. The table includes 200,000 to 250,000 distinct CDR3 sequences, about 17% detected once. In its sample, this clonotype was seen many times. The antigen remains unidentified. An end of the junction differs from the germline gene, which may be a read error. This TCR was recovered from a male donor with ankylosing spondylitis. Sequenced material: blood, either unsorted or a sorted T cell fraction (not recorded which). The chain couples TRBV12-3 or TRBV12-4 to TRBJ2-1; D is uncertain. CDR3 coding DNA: TGTGCCAGCAGCTTAGGAGCCAATGAGCAGTTCTTC. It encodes CASSLGANEQFF.